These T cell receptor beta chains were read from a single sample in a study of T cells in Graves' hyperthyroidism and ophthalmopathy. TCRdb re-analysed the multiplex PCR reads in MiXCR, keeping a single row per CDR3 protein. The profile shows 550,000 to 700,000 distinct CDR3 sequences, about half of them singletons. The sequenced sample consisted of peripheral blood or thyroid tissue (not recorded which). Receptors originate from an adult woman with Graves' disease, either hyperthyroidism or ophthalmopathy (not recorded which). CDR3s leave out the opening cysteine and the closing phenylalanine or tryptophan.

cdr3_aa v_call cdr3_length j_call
AISADSNTIY TRBV10-3 10 TRBJ1-3
ASSLVGGVAGNTIY TRBV7-2 14 TRBJ1-3
SAVQGGHTEAF TRBV20-1 11 TRBJ1-1
SARRGGPGAREQY TRBV20-1 13 TRBJ2-7
AWSSAGTAPLY TRBV30 11 TRBJ2-7
ARDHRRRSGNTIY TRBV19 13 TRBJ1-3
ASSTDGTSLQETQY TRBV5-1 14 TRBJ2-5
ASSPLLT TRBV2 7 TRBJ2-6
ASSLTGGTSGKYEQY TRBV7-9 15 TRBJ2-7
ASSPVGSVSSYEQY TRBV4-1 14 TRBJ2-7
ASSGQGEGYEQY TRBV2 12 TRBJ2-7
ASMNYRANVLT TRBV19 11 TRBJ2-6
ASSPGTGGSGYT TRBV6-5 12 TRBJ1-2
SVDSRYEAF TRBV29-1 9 TRBJ1-1
ASTSVSSYNSPLH TRBV7-9 13 TRBJ1-6
ASSLVGRGETQY TRBV7-9 12 TRBJ2-5
ASSTSGQGNTEAF TRBV12-3/TRBV12-4 13 TRBJ1-1
ASLLDPRGGYGYT TRBV12-3/TRBV12-4 13 TRBJ1-2
ASSVGGGLAYEQY TRBV9 13 TRBJ2-7
ASSFGPLGTEAF TRBV11-2 12 TRBJ1-1
ASSEQGNPPYEQY TRBV5-1 13 TRBJ2-7
ATSAPGAGETQY TRBV24-1 12 TRBJ2-5
SARDDRAYEQY TRBV20-1 11 TRBJ2-7
SGRDGTDMNTEAF TRBV29-1 13 TRBJ1-1
ASGTGGAYEQY TRBV5-1 11 TRBJ2-7
SVEQGGRVDGEAF TRBV29-1 13 TRBJ1-1
ASSLTFRDRRYEQY TRBV28 14 TRBJ2-7
ASSESGGARLPGGYT TRBV10-2 15 TRBJ1-2
ATTSQLQVGAIGTEAF TRBV15 16 TRBJ1-1
ASRFALAGGGELF TRBV10-2 13 TRBJ2-2
ASSLAELNYGYT TRBV7-8 12 TRBJ1-2
ASSPWGGVREDTEAF TRBV10-2 15 TRBJ1-1
ATSDLTGQETQY TRBV24-1 12 TRBJ2-5
ASSQDWDAGELF TRBV3-1 12 TRBJ2-2
ASSSRGEYGYT TRBV6-6 11 TRBJ1-2
ASSPGQKETQY TRBV18 11 TRBJ2-5
ATSSRDRVYEQY TRBV15 12 TRBJ2-7
ASGGASGELF TRBV3-1 10 TRBJ2-2
ATNRGDEQY TRBV10-3 9 TRBJ2-7
SVGDGEVTEAF TRBV29-1 11 TRBJ1-1